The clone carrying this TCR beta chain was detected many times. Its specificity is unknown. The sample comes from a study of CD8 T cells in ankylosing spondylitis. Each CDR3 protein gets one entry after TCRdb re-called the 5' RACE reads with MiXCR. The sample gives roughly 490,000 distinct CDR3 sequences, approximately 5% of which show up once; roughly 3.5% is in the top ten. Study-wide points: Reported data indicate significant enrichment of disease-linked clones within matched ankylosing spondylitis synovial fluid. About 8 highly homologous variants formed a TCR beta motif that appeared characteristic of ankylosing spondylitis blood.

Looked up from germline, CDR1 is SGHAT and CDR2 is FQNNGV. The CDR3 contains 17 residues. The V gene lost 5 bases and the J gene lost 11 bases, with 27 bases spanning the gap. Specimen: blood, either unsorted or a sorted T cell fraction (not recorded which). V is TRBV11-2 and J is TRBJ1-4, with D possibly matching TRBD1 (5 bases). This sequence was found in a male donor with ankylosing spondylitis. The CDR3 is CASSQMLGAGQEGKLFF. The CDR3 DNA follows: TGTGCCAGCAGCCAAATGCTGGGCGCAGGGCAGGAAGGGAAACTGTTTTTT.